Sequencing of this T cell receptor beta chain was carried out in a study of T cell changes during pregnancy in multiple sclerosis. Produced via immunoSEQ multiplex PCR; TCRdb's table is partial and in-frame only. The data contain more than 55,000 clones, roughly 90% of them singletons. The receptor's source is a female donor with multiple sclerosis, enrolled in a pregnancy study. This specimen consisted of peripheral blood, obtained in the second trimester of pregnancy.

The CDR3 region has the DNA TGTGCCATCAGCCGACAGGGACTTGATTCACCCCTCCACTTT. Its protein product is CAISRQGLDSPLHF. The gene calls are TRBV10-3 and TRBJ1-6, with 7 bases lining up with TRBD1. The germline V gene encodes CDR1 ENHRY and CDR2 SYGVKD. The V gene end was trimmed by 6 bases and the J gene end by 8 bases; junction bases not matched to a gene: 7. The CDR3 covers 14 residues.